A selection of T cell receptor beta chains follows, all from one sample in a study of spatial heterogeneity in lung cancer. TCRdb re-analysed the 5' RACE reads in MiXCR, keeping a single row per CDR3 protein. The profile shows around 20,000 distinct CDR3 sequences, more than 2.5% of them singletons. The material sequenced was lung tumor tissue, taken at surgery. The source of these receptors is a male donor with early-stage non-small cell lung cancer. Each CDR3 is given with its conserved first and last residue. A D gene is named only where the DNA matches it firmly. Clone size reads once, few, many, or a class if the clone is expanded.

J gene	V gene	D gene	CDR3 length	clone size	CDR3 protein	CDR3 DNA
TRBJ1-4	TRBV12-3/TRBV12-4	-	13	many	CASSRGMDEKLFF	TGTGCCAGCAGTCGGGGCATGGATGAAAAACTGTTTTTT
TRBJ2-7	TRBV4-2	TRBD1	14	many	CASSPAGGSYEQYF	TGTGCCAGCAGCCCGGCAGGGGGTTCCTACGAGCAGTACTTC
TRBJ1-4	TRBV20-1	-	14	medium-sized	CSARDVNGNEKLFF	TGCAGTGCTAGAGATGTGAACGGGAATGAAAAACTGTTTTTT
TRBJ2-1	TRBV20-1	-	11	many	CSSATTNEQFF	TGCAGTAGTGCTACCACCAATGAGCAGTTCTTC
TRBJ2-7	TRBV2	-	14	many	CASSDRGLGTRTYF	TGTGCCAGCAGTGACAGGGGGCTCGGGACTAGGACGTACTTC
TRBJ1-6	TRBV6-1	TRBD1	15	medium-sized	CASSQRGQDNSPLHF	TGTGCCAGCAGTCAGCGGGGACAGGATAATTCACCCCTCCACTTT
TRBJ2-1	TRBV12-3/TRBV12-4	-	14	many	CASSPGADYNEQFF	TGTGCCAGCAGCCCCGGGGCGGATTACAATGAGCAGTTCTTC
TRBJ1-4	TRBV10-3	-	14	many	CAISEAGGGEKLFF	TGTGCCATCAGCGAAGCAGGAGGAGGCGAAAAACTGTTTTTT
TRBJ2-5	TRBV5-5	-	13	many	CASSLGGEETQYF	TGTGCCAGCAGCTTAGGCGGTGAAGAGACCCAGTACTTC
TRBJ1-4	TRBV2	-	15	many	CASSEARLVGEKLFF	TGTGCCAGCAGTGAAGCGCGCCTTGTGGGTGAAAAACTGTTTTTT
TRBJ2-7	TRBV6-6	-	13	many	CASSYPQGFEQYF	TGTGCCAGCAGTTACCCCCAAGGGTTCGAGCAGTACTTC
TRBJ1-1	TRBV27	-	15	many	CASSFSRSTNTEAFF	TGTGCCAGCAGTTTCTCGAGGTCTACGAACACTGAAGCTTTCTTT
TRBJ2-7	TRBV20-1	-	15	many	CSARDLGPGNYEQYF	TGCAGTGCTAGAGATCTCGGCCCAGGGAACTACGAGCAGTACTTC
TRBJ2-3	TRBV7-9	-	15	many	CASSLTSGLADTQYF	TGTGCCAGCAGCTTAACGAGCGGATTGGCAGATACGCAGTATTTT
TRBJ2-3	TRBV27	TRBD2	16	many	CASSRLAGSSTDTQYF	TGTGCCAGCAGCCGATTAGCGGGATCTAGCACAGATACGCAGTATTTT
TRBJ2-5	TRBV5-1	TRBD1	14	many	CASSLGQAQETQYF	TGCGCCAGCAGCCTGGGACAGGCCCAAGAGACCCAGTACTTC
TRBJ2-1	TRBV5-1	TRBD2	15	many	CASSLGGRAGDEQFF	TGCGCCAGCAGCTTGGGTGGGAGGGCCGGAGATGAGCAGTTCTTC
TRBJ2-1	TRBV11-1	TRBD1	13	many	CASSMDRVAEQFF	TGTGCCAGCAGCATGGACAGGGTCGCTGAGCAGTTCTTC
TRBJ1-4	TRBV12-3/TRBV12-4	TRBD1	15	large	CASSLRRDRGEKLFF	TGTGCCAGCAGTTTGAGAAGGGACAGGGGTGAAAAACTGTTTTTT
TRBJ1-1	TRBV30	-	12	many	CAWRGVVTEAFF	TGTGCCTGGAGGGGGGTAGTGACTGAAGCTTTCTTT
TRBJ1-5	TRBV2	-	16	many	CASREQGLGPNQPQHF	TGTGCCAGCAGAGAACAGGGTTTGGGCCCGAATCAGCCCCAGCATTTT